This T cell receptor beta chain originates from a study of T-cell reconstitution after alpha-beta-depleted transplantation in children. Preparing the TCRbeta library involved the use of unique molecular identifiers. Using its own MiXCR run on the PCR reads, TCRdb lists one record per CDR3 protein. The data contain around 600,000 distinct CDR3 sequences, roughly 17% of them singletons. The sample holds a few counts of this clonotype. Germline assignment: CDR1 LGHDT and CDR2 YNNKEL (reference sequence). The ends were cut back, 7 bases at V and 6 bases at J, with 20 bases in the middle. The CDR3 runs to 15 residues.

The input for sequencing was PBMCs from the stem cell graft donor, taken from the stem cell graft. This chain links TRBV3-1 with TRBJ2-3; the D gene is possibly TRBD1 (6 bases). This clonotype was obtained from a human donor who donated a stem cell graft to a child with acute myeloid leukemia. CDR3: CASTLNSDRPDTQYF. The CDR3 DNA reads TGTGCCAGCACCCTCAACAGTGACAGGCCCGATACGCAGTATTTT.